This T cell receptor (beta chain) was identified in a study of CD8+ T cells in alopecia areata. The study's findings and limits: Among the cells sequenced in scalp samples are also the resident alphabeta T cells of normal skin. Affected scalp, especially in alopecia totalis/universalis, had a higher clonality than normal scalp did. Throughout tofacitinib, many expanded lesional clones continued to persist in scalp and blood.

Details on this clone: What it binds is unknown.

Extraction and reverse transcription of RNA yielded cDNA as the sequencing template. Sequencing used immunoSEQ multiplex PCR; TCRdb keeps in-frame clones, though not all of them. The sample contains about 210,000 clones, around two fifths of which appear only once. The length of the CDR3 is 12 residues. Per germline, CDR1 LNHDA and CDR2 SQIVND (reference sequence). J gave up 9 bases and V 7 bases, and 5 bases lay outside the gene matches. Regarding treatment: oral pan-JAK inhibitor, 5-10 mg twice daily. Sequenced here: CD4+ T cells sorted from blood, sampled at roughly week 38, from a patient treated with tofacitinib. The TCR comes from a human donor with alopecia areata. This sequence joins TRBV19 and TRBJ1-4, with TRBD1 identical over 7 bases. The CDR3 loop is CASTGGQKKLFF. CDR3 DNA sequence: TGTGCCAGTACCGGGGGACAGAAAAAACTGTTTTTT.